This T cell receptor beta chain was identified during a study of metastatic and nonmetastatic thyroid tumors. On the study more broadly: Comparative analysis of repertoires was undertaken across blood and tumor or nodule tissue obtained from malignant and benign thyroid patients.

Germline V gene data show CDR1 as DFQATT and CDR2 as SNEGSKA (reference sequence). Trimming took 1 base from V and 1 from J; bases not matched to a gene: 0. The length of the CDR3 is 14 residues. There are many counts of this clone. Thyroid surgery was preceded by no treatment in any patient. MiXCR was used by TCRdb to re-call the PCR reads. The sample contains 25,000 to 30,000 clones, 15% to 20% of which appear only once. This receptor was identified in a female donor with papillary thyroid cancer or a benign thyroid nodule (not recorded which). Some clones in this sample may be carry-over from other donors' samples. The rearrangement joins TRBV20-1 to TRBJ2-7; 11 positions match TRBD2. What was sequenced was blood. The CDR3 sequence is CSARGLAGSYEQYF. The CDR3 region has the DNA TGCAGTGCTAGAGGACTAGCGGGATCCTACGAGCAGTACTTC.